The 25 T cell receptor beta chains below come from one sample, sequenced in a study of T cells after yellow fever vaccination. TCRdb redid the calling of the 5' RACE reads with MiXCR, one entry per CDR3 protein. This repertoire shows some 560,000 distinct CDR3 sequences, less than 20% found once; its top ten account for roughly 17%. Material: PBMCs, obtained 5 days after the first yellow fever vaccination. These TCRs come from a young man who received the YFV17D yellow fever vaccine.

There are a few counts of this clonotype. The chain couples TRBV5-1 to TRBJ2-2, with 13 bases aligning to TRBD2. Germline trimming cut 3 bases from V and 5 bases from J; bases unmatched to any gene: 13. The CDR3 has 19 amino acids. The germline CDR1 and CDR2 sequences are SGHRS and YFSETQ. DNA for the CDR3: TGCGCCAGCAGCTATAACTCCGGGACTAGCGGGACTAGTACCGGGGAGCTGTTTTTT. Translation gives CASSYNSGTSGTSTGELFF.

This clonotype was counted between two and nine times. The chain uses TRBV4-3 and TRBJ2-7; D might be TRBD2 (6 bases). The CDR3 has 15 amino acids. Germline V gene lookup returns CDR1 LGHNA and CDR2 YSLEER. Trimming removed 1 base at V and 3 bases at J, with 13 bases between. The CDR3 reads CASSQGGLGGYEQYV. The CDR3 DNA is TGCGCCAGCAGCCAAGGAGGTTTGGGGGGCTACGAGCAGTACGTC.

There are a few counts of this clonotype. The V and J genes are TRBV4-1 and TRBJ2-3; possibly TRBD2 for D (5 bases). V was trimmed by 4 bases and J by 3 bases, leaving 14 bases between them. CDR3 size: 15 residues. Per germline, CDR1 MGHRA and CDR2 YSYEKL. The CDR3 reads CASSPISVSTDTQYF. The CDR3 DNA reads as TGCGCCAGCAGCCCGATTAGCGTCTCGACAGATACGCAGTATTTT.

This clonotype appeared a few times. This rearrangement joins TRBV20-1 to TRBJ1-5; the D gene is possibly TRBD1 (5 bases). Germline lookup yields CDR1 DFQATT and CDR2 SNEGSKA (reference sequence). This CDR3 has 11 amino acids. The V end was cut by 5 bases, the J end by 7 bases, with 9 bases between. The DNA of the CDR3 is TGCAGTGCTGGGGGTTTGCAGCCCCAGCATTTT. Translation gives CSAGGLQPQHF.

CDR3 sequence: CASTNEGNTEAFF. For the CDR3, the DNA is TGCGCCAGCACAAACGAGGGGAACACTGAAGCTTTCTTT. V usage is TRBV5-1 and J usage is TRBJ1-1, with D unresolved. The CDR3 consists of 13 residues. Germline values: CDR1 SGHRS, CDR2 YFSETQ. With 6 bases removed from V and 1 base from J, the gap between germline ends came to 10 bases.

The chain joins TRBV9 to TRBJ2-2; D assignment may be TRBD1 or TRBD2 (6 bases each). The CDR3 spans 13 residues. Trimming shortened V by 4 bases and J by 5 bases, and 9 bases separated the two germline ends. Germline V CDR1 and CDR2: SGDLS, YYNGEE. DNA for the CDR3: TGTGCCAGCAGCAGGGGGGCGACCGGGGAGCTGTTTTTT. Its translation: CASSRGATGELFF.

This clonotype was counted ten times or more. The DNA for the CDR3 is TGTGCCAGCAGTTTAGACCGGGGGACTTACAATGAGCAGTTCTTC. Amino acids: CASSLDRGTYNEQFF. This rearrangement joins TRBV28 to TRBJ2-1, with D perhaps TRBD2 (6 bases). The germline V and J ends were trimmed by 2 bases and 4 bases, with 12 bases remaining between them. The V gene's germline CDR1 is MDHEN and CDR2 SYDVKM. The CDR3 extends over 15 amino acids.

The chain joins TRBV6-2 or TRBV6-3 to TRBJ2-7; TRBD2 agrees at 10 bases. The CDR3 covers 15 residues. Germline V gene lookup returns CDR1 MNHEY and CDR2 SVGEGT. V shed 8 bases and J 2 bases; nucleotides not matched to a gene: 9. The CDR3 nucleotides read TGTGCCAGCCGAGCCCCAGCGGGGGGGACCTACGAGCAGTACGTC. This encodes CASRAPAGGTYEQYV.

The sample holds many counts of this clonotype. The chain couples TRBV27 to TRBJ2-6, with D unresolved. The CDR3 spans 16 residues. Germline CDR1 MNHEY, CDR2 SMNVEV (reference sequence). Deletions cut 4 bases from V and 2 bases from J, with 12 bases between. CDR3 in amino acids: CASSSHFGTGANVLTF. CDR3 nucleotide sequence: TGTGCCAGCAGTTCCCATTTTGGAACTGGGGCCAACGTCCTGACTTTC.

The chain is built from TRBV3-1 and TRBJ2-2; 7 bases agree with TRBD1. The CDR3 consists of 14 residues. With 3 bases clipped from V and 7 bases from J, the junction kept 5 bases outside the gene matches. From germline, CDR1 is LGHDT and CDR2 YNNKEL (reference sequence). In DNA, the CDR3 is TGTGCCAGCAGCCATCGCGACAGGGACGGGGAGCTGTTTTTT. Translation: CASSHRDRDGELFF.

The chain uses TRBV14 and TRBJ2-1; tentative D call: TRBD2 (7 bases). This CDR3 has 16 amino acids. Germline V gene sequence: CDR1 SGHDN, CDR2 FVKESK. Trimming removed 3 bases at V and 7 bases at J, with 19 bases between. Here the CDR3 DNA reads TGTGCCAGCAGCCAGCTGGGGGGGGGCGTATTTAATGAGCAGTTCTTC. Its protein is CASSQLGGGVFNEQFF.

The chain carries TRBV12-3 or TRBV12-4 and TRBJ2-7, with TRBD2 as a possible D gene (5 bases). This CDR3 is 13 amino acids long. The V and J ends lost 5 bases and 3 bases respectively, with 11 bases between them. CDR3 sequence reads: CASSPRRGYEQYV. For the CDR3, the DNA is TGTGCCAGCAGTCCGCGACGGGGCTACGAGCAGTACGTC.

V gene TRBV24-1 combines with J gene TRBJ2-3; tentatively, D is TRBD1 or TRBD2 (5 bases each). V was clipped by 1 base and J by 6 bases, with 10 bases between them. This CDR3 comprises 14 residues. The V gene's germline CDR1 is KGHDR and CDR2 SFDVKD. CDR3 loop: CATSDFRGRDTQYF. CDR3 DNA sequence: TGTGCCACCAGTGATTTCCGGGGCCGGGATACGCAGTATTTT.

This chain joins TRBV20-1 and TRBJ2-1; D is unclear. Trimming removed 6 bases from V and 6 bases from J, with 12 bases in between. The CDR3 is 12 amino acids. Germline-derived CDR1 and CDR2 are DFQATT and SNEGSKA (reference sequence). Written as DNA, the CDR3 is TGCAGTGCAGAGTTCGATTCCAATGAGCAGTTCTTC. The encoded protein is CSAEFDSNEQFF.

There are a few counts of this clonotype. The chain links TRBV4-3 to TRBJ1-4; D is perhaps TRBD1 (6 bases). CDR3 length: 17 residues. Germline V lookup: CDR1 LGHNA, CDR2 YSLEER. Trimming cost V 0 bases and J 3 bases, with 14 bases left between them. DNA of the CDR3: TGCGCCAGCAGCCAAGAGTGGGGGGGCTCGTCTAATGAAAAACTGTTTTTT. Translating gives CASSQEWGGSSNEKLFF.

This sequence joins TRBV20-1 and TRBJ2-2, with 8 bases lining up with TRBD2. The CDR3 runs to 13 residues. Germline assignment: CDR1 DFQATT and CDR2 SNEGSKA (reference sequence). J lost 7 bases, V lost 3 bases, and 4 bases had no gene match. In DNA form, the CDR3 reads TGCAGTGCTAGCGGGGGGGCCGGCGGGGAGCTGTTTTTT. Translating gives CSASGGAGGELFF.

This clonotype occurred a few times. The V and J genes are TRBV4-2 and TRBJ2-3; TRBD2 matches at 9 bases. The CDR3 is 18 residues long. V was clipped by 0 bases and J by 2 bases; unmatched bases: 9. Germline V gene data show CDR1 as LGHNA and CDR2 as YNFKEQ. The CDR3 is CASSQDHLAGHSTDTQYF. The CDR3 DNA sequence: TGTGCCAGCAGCCAAGATCATCTAGCGGGACATTCCACAGATACGCAGTATTTT.

The rearrangement links TRBV12-3 or TRBV12-4 to TRBJ1-6, with D possibly TRBD1 on 5 matching bases. CDR3 length: 14 residues. V shed 5 bases and J shed 9 bases, with 14 bases lying between them. CDR3 in amino acids: CASSPRATSSPLHF. The CDR3 DNA reads TGTGCCAGCAGTCCCAGGGCGACAAGTTCACCCCTCCACTTT.

At least ten counts were recorded for this clonotype. V gene TRBV4-3 combines with J gene TRBJ2-3; unclear D gene. Looked up from germline, CDR1 is LGHNA and CDR2 is YSLEER. Trimming removed 0 bases at V and 1 base at J, with 5 bases between. CDR3 size: 14 residues. Here the CDR3 reads CASSQDIRTDTQYF. The CDR3 nucleotides read TGCGCCAGCAGCCAAGATATTCGCACAGATACGCAGTATTTT.

The rearrangement joins TRBV7-9 to TRBJ1-2, with a weak D call TRBD1 (6 bases). CDR1 is SEHNR and CDR2 is FQNEAQ in the germline V gene (reference sequence). This CDR3 has 13 amino acids. Trimming took 6 bases from V and 2 from J, leaving 10 bases between them. The CDR3 sequence: CASRSQGNYGYTF. Here the CDR3 DNA reads TGTGCCAGCAGGTCCCAGGGGAACTATGGCTACACCTTC.

There are a few counts of this clonotype. This chain connects TRBV20-1 to TRBJ1-1, with D perhaps TRBD1 (5 bases). From germline, CDR1 is DFQATT and CDR2 SNEGSKA (reference sequence). Trimming removed 6 bases at V and 3 bases at J, with 17 bases between. The CDR3 extends over 14 amino acids. The CDR3 nucleotides read TGCAGTGCCCCGACAGAGGGAGGCGACACTGAAGCTTTCTTT. Amino acids: CSAPTEGGDTEAFF.

The DNA for the CDR3 is TGTGCCAGCAGTTTATACGGCTCCTACGAGCAGTACGTC. Protein product: CASSLYGSYEQYV. This chain connects TRBV28 to TRBJ2-7; no definite D call. The CDR3 is 13 amino acids. The germline V gene encodes CDR1 MDHEN and CDR2 SYDVKM. Trimming removed 1 base at V and 0 bases at J, with 4 bases between.

The V and J genes are TRBV11-2 and TRBJ2-1; 11 nucleotides match TRBD2. The germline CDR1 and CDR2 sequences are SGHAT and FQNNGV. V shed 0 bases and J 8 bases; nucleotides not matched to a gene: 9. The CDR3 totals 17 residues. CDR3 in DNA: TGTGCCAGCAGCTTAGAGATAGCGGGGGGGCCTGGGGATGAGCAGTTCTTC. Its translation is CASSLEIAGGPGDEQFF.

In its sample, this clonotype was seen many times. The rearrangement joins TRBV5-1 to TRBJ1-6; unclear D gene. The CDR3 has 15 residues. Germline V lookup: CDR1 SGHRS, CDR2 YFSETQ. With 2 bases removed from V and 1 base from J, the gap between germline ends came to 7 bases. CDR3: CASSLEGSYNSPLHF. The DNA for the CDR3 is TGCGCCAGCAGCTTAGAAGGGTCCTATAATTCACCCCTCCACTTT.

The gene calls are TRBV27 and TRBJ2-7, with a tentative D call TRBD2 (5 bases). V gave up 5 bases and J gave up 12 bases, with 20 bases separating them. The CDR3 contains 13 residues. Looked up from germline, CDR1 is MNHEY and CDR2 is SMNVEV (reference sequence). The CDR3 nucleotides are TGTGCCAGCAGTCCCCGGGGATTGGGTTTTGTGTACGTC. It specifies CASSPRGLGFVYV.